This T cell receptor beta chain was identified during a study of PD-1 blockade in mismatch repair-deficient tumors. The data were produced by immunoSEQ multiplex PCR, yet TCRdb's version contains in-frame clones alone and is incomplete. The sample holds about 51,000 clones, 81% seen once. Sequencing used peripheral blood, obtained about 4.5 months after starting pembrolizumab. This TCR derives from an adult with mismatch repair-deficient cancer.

The CDR3 region is CASRAGTGDYGYTF. The CDR3 DNA reads TGCGCCAGCAGAGCCGGGACAGGGGACTATGGCTACACCTTC. The chain uses TRBV5-1 and TRBJ1-2, with TRBD1 matching over 10 bases. J lost 3 bases, V lost 5 bases, and 4 bases had no gene match. Germline V gene sequence: CDR1 SGHRS, CDR2 YFSETQ. This CDR3 is built from 14 residues.